This TCR beta chain appears in the sequencing data of a study of T cell repertoires in cytomegalovirus infection. For the study at large: Both CMV infection and a matching HLA type were indicated by public TCR beta signatures.

Each CDR3 protein is one row after TCRdb ran MiXCR on the reads. Counted here are approximately 260,000 distinct CDR3 sequences, 15% to 20% occurring once; the ten biggest clones make up roughly half. Details on this clonotype: At one boundary the junction diverges from the germline segment, which might be a read error.

CDR3 length: 14 amino acids. The germline V gene encodes CDR1 MDHEN and CDR2 SYDVKM. The source is a human donor in good health (CMV status not recorded). Some clones in this sample may be carry-over from other donors' samples. The chain couples TRBV28 to TRBJ2-7; 9 positions match TRBD1. Sequenced material: CD8+ T cells from PBMCs. In DNA form, the CDR3 reads TGTGCCAGCAGTTCCCCGGGACAGGGCTACGTGCAGTACTTC. Translation: CASSSPGQGYVQYF.